This T cell receptor (beta chain) was captured by sequencing in a study of blood T cell repertoires in COVID-19. Whole-study context: Material from acute and convalescent COVID-19 was sourced from the United States, Italy and Spain.

This table comes from immunoSEQ multiplex PCR, and its TCRdb copy is limited to in-frame clones, with some not included. Among fewer than 400,000 clones, roughly 89% were seen once, and the ten largest hold about 1.7%. This CDR3 is 13 amino acids long. The V end lost 7 bases, the J end lost 1 base, and 10 bases lay between the germline ends. The sequence was obtained from a woman aged 25 to 45 who had recovered from COVID-19. Sample: PBMCs or T cells enriched from blood (not recorded which). The rearrangement joins TRBV12-3 or TRBV12-4 to TRBJ2-5, with a tentative D call TRBD2 (5 bases). In DNA form, the CDR3 reads TGTGCCAGCACCAGCGGAGCCCAAGAGACCCAGTACTTC. Its protein product is CASTSGAQETQYF.